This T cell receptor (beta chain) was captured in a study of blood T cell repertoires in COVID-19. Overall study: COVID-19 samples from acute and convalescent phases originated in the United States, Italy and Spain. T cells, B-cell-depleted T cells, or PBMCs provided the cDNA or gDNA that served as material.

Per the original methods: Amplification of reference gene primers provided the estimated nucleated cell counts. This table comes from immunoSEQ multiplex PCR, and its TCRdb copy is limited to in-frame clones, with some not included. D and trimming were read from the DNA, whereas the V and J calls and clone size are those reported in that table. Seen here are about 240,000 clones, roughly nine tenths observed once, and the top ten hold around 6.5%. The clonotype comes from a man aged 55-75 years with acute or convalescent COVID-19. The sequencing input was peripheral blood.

CDR3 sequence (DNA): TGTGCCAGCAGCAAACCGGGACAGGGAGCCTATGGCTACACCTTC. Translating gives CASSKPGQGAYGYTF. V and J are TRBV7-2 and TRBJ1-2; the match to TRBD1 covers 9 bases. This CDR3 region has 15 residues. Germline assignment: CDR1 SGHTA and CDR2 FQGNSA. V lost 5 bases, J lost 4 bases, and 8 bases stayed unmatched.